This record covers a single TCR beta chain. The antigen is undetermined. The data are from a study of cytomegalovirus exposure and HLA in healthy donors. This cohort consisted of healthy bone marrow donors. Germline CDR1 reads ENHRY; CDR2 reads SYGVKD. The trim removed 2 bases at V and 3 bases at J, leaving 8 bases unmatched. The CDR3 sequence is 16 residues long. The study's findings and limits: Because they were indistinguishable, some V segments, including TRBV6-2 and TRBV6-3, were excluded. A few CMV-associated chains proved CMV antigen-specific in vitro.

A multiplex PCR was run with 60 Vbeta primers and 13 Jbeta primers. Original handling: Approximately 9.9 million shared chains were among the approximately 82 million unique TCR beta chains that a later analysis counted. TCRdb's table, derived via immunoSEQ multiplex PCR, lists solely in-frame clones and lacks some. The V and J calls and clone size are taken from that table; D and trimming were inferred from the DNA. Of around 150,000 clones in the sample, about 81% are singletons; the top ten hold about 2.1%. Source material: PBMCs. The clonotype comes from a woman under 30 in good health and CMV-seronegative. The chain is built from TRBV10-3 and TRBJ1-1; TRBD1 matches at 8 bases. CDR3 region: CAISEPRTGPDTEAFF. DNA for the CDR3: TGTGCCATCAGTGAGCCTCGGACAGGGCCGGACACTGAAGCTTTCTTT.